These 22 T cell receptor beta chains originate from one sample sequenced in a study of OX40 agonist ivuxolimab in advanced cancers. Libraries were prepared by immunoSEQ multiplex PCR; TCRdb keeps only in-frame clonotypes and omits some of them. The table shows tens of thousands of clones, with over 75% occurring only once. This sample comprised CD4+ or CD8+ T cells sorted from blood, obtained in a trial of the OX40 agonist ivuxolimab. These receptors all come from an adult with an advanced solid tumor such as melanoma, head and neck, liver or kidney cancer.

V gene TRBV6-6 combines with J gene TRBJ1-2; D is unresolved. The CDR3 has 15 residues. CDR1 MNHNY and CDR2 SVGAGI come from the germline V gene (reference sequence). V was pared by 7 bases and J by 4 bases, with 19 bases between. The CDR3 here is CASTPSMLSTYGYTF. In DNA, the CDR3 is TGTGCCAGCACCCCGAGCATGTTGAGTACCTATGGCTACACCTTC.

The rearrangement joins TRBV19 to TRBJ2-1; TRBD2 aligns across 7 bases. Germline V gene sequence: CDR1 LNHDA, CDR2 SQIVND (reference sequence). This CDR3 comprises 16 residues. V dropped 5 bases and J dropped 4; count of bases not matched to a gene: 11. DNA for the CDR3: TGTGCCAGTAGTTCTTATGCGGGAGTAAGATACAATGAGCAGTTCTTC. This codes for CASSSYAGVRYNEQFF.

V usage is TRBV27 and J usage is TRBJ2-3; D is unclear. The germline V gene has CDR1 MNHEY and CDR2 SMNVEV (reference sequence). V was pared by 3 bases and J by 2 bases, with 12 bases between. There are 15 residues in the CDR3. The CDR3 region is CASSLKRPDTDTQYF. Written as DNA, the CDR3 is TGTGCCAGCAGTTTGAAGAGGCCCGACACAGATACGCAGTATTTT.

This clone was recorded once. The gene calls are TRBV7-7 and TRBJ2-1; 13 bases match TRBD2. CDR1 is SSHAT and CDR2 is FNYEAQ in the germline V gene (reference sequence). The CDR3 covers 16 residues. With 6 bases clipped from V and 3 bases from J, the junction kept 5 bases outside the gene matches. This CDR3 reads CASSLTSGRNYNEQFF. The CDR3 region has the DNA TGTGCCAGCAGTCTGACTAGCGGGAGGAACTACAATGAGCAGTTCTTC. Variable domain in full (rest from reference TRBV7-7 and TRBJ2-1): GAGVSQSPRYKVTKRGQDVTLRCDPISSHATLYWYQQALGQGPEFLTYFNYEAQPDKSGLPSDRFSAERPEGSISTLTIQRTEQRDSAMYRCASSLTSGRNYNEQFFGPGTRLTVL.

The rearrangement links TRBV28 to TRBJ2-2; tentatively, D is TRBD2 (5 bases). Germline CDR1 is MDHEN and CDR2 is SYDVKM. The CDR3 has 14 amino acids. The V gene lost 2 bases and the J gene lost 3 bases, with 7 bases spanning the gap. CDR3 DNA: TGTGCCAGCAGTTTACGGCGGGACACCGGGGAGCTGTTTTTT. It translates to CASSLRRDTGELFF.

V usage is TRBV13 and J usage is TRBJ2-7, with a tentative D call TRBD1 (6 bases). There are 14 residues in the CDR3. CDR1 and CDR2 (germline): PRHDT, FYEKMQ (reference sequence). Trimming stripped 6 bases from V and 3 bases from J, with 15 bases between. The CDR3, as DNA: TGTGCCAGCAGAAAAGCTGGGGGCGACTACGAGCAGTACTTC. Its translation is CASRKAGGDYEQYF. The full variable domain, its missing parts supplied by reference TRBV13 and TRBJ2-7, is AAGVIQSPRHLIKEKRETATLKCYPIPRHDTVYWYQQGPGQDPQFLISFYEKMQSDKGSIPDRFSAQQFSDYHSELNMSSLELGDSALYFCASRKAGGDYEQYFGPGTRLTVT.

The genes are TRBV28 and TRBJ1-1; D gene unclear. Germline lookup yields CDR1 MDHEN and CDR2 SYDVKM. The CDR3 has 14 residues. With 4 bases removed from V and 1 base from J, the gap between germline ends came to 10 bases. The CDR3 DNA reads TGTGCCAGCAGTTCGCCCGGGAGGAACACTGAAGCTTTCTTT. It specifies CASSSPGRNTEAFF.

This chain connects TRBV9 to TRBJ2-1; 11 bases are a match to TRBD2. CDR3 length equals 15 residues. V lost 3 bases to trimming and J lost 6 bases; unmatched junction nucleotides: 5. Germline values: CDR1 SGDLS, CDR2 YYNGEE. The CDR3, as DNA: TGTGCCAGCAGCGGGGGACTAGCGGCGCTCAATGAGCAGTTCTTC. It codes for CASSGGLAALNEQFF. The whole variable domain, filled in from reference TRBV9 and TRBJ2-1, reads DSGVTQTPKHLITATGQRVTLRCSPRSGDLSVYWYQQSLDQGLQFLIQYYNGEERAKGNILERFSAQQFPDLHSELNLSSLELGDSALYFCASSGGLAALNEQFFGPGTRLTVL.

On this clone itself: Distinct nucleotide sequences in the sample also encode this CDR3. V and J are TRBV5-5 and TRBJ1-1, with a possible D match to TRBD1 (5 bases). V was shortened by 4 bases and J by 4 bases, with 11 bases between the two germline ends. This CDR3 contains 13 residues. Germline-derived CDR1 and CDR2 are SGHKS and YYEKEE (reference sequence). The CDR3 region has the DNA TGTGCCAGCAGCAAAGGGACGGGCACTGAAGCTTTCTTT. Residues: CASSKGTGTEAFF.

The chain uses TRBV5-6 and TRBJ2-5; perhaps TRBD1 as D (5 bases). The DNA end is more similar to TRBJ2-7, so the J call may be wrong. The CDR3 spans 16 residues. Germline V gene data show CDR1 as SGHDT and CDR2 as YYEEEE. The chain's CDR3 is CASSTTGPGVSYEQYF. CDR3 sequence (DNA): TGTGCCAGCAGCACCACAGGTCCTGGAGTCTCCTACGAGCAGTACTTC.

This clone appeared a few times. The gene calls are TRBV5-1 and TRBJ2-3; no clear D gene. This CDR3 comprises 15 residues. V was clipped by 0 bases and J by 2 bases, with 10 bases between them. In germline, CDR1 is SGHRS, CDR2 YFSETQ. This chain's CDR3 is CASSLGVSSTDTQYF. The CDR3 nucleotides read TGCGCCAGCAGCTTGGGAGTATCATCCACAGATACGCAGTATTTT.

This sequence joins TRBV7-2 and TRBJ2-1; 10 nucleotides match TRBD2. Germline values: CDR1 SGHTA, CDR2 FQGNSA. The CDR3 is made up of 13 amino acids. After removal of 7 bases from V and 8 bases from J, the junction contained 5 bases not matched to a gene. Here the CDR3 DNA reads TGTGCCAGCACTAGCGGGAGACTATATGAGCAGTTCTTC. Protein: CASTSGRLYEQFF.

The chain uses TRBV18 and TRBJ1-6; D is unresolved. CDR1 and CDR2 (germline): KGHSH, LQKENI. Trimming took off 5 bases at V and 10 bases at J, with 15 bases between the two ends. This CDR3 comprises 14 residues. The DNA for the CDR3 is TGTGCCAGCTCAGGTGGACTGTCGCCCTCACCCCTCCACTTT. Translated: CASSGGLSPSPLHF. Based on the CDR3 plus reference TRBV18 and TRBJ1-6, the full variable domain is NAGVMQNPRHLVRRRGQEARLRCSPMKGHSHVYWYRQLPEEGLKFMVYLQKENIIDESGMPKERFSAEFPKEGPSILRIQQVVRGDSAAYFCASSGGLSPSPLHFGNGTRLTVT.

This clone has only one observation. The gene calls are TRBV29-1 and TRBJ1-3; 7 nucleotides align to TRBD1. This CDR3 comprises 13 residues. The ends lost 7 bases at V and 4 bases at J; junction bases unmatched: 7. Germline V CDR1 and CDR2: SQVTM, ANQGSEA. CDR3 sequence: CSATTGAGNTIYF. CDR3 in DNA: TGCAGCGCGACCACAGGGGCGGGAAACACCATATATTTT.

The chain carries TRBV28 and TRBJ1-2; unclear D gene. The CDR3 consists of 14 residues. Trimming removed 5 bases from V and 7 bases from J, with 17 bases in between. Germline values: CDR1 MDHEN, CDR2 SYDVKM. The CDR3 DNA follows: TGTGCCAGCAGTCGGCCCAGCACCCTACCTGGCTACACCTTC. It yields the protein CASSRPSTLPGYTF.

The sample holds one count of this clone. The rearrangement uses TRBV5-1 and TRBJ2-3, with 9 nucleotides matching TRBD2. The CDR3 length is 16 residues. J was trimmed by 4 bases and V by 3 bases; bases with no gene match: 9. CDR1 and CDR2 (germline): SGHRS, YFSETQ. CDR3 sequence reads: CASSSIAGAQADTQYF. The CDR3 DNA follows: TGCGCCAGCAGCTCCATAGCGGGAGCGCAGGCAGATACGCAGTATTTT.

The chain links TRBV28 to TRBJ2-4; 10 bases agree with TRBD1. V shed 7 bases, J shed 3 bases, and the junction held 15 bases outside the gene matches. The CDR3 runs 18 residues. Germline lookup yields CDR1 MDHEN and CDR2 SYDVKM. CDR3 sequence (DNA): TGTGCCAGCAACACCCGGGACAGGGGTTTTGCGGGCAAAAACATTCAGTACTTC. This gives the protein CASNTRDRGFAGKNIQYF.

This chain uses TRBV11-1 with TRBJ2-1; 10 bases are shared with TRBD2. CDR3 size: 16 residues. The junction had 8 bases not matched to a gene; V was cut back by 4 bases and J by 5 bases. The germline CDR1 and CDR2 sequences are SGHAT and FQDESV (reference sequence). The CDR3 is CASSSIRLAGHNEQFF. CDR3 sequence (DNA): TGTGCCAGCAGCTCAATCCGACTAGCGGGCCACAATGAGCAGTTCTTC.

The chain recombines TRBV5-4 with TRBJ1-2; a weak D match, TRBD1 (5 bases). The CDR3 has 15 amino acids. The germline V gene has CDR1 SGHNT and CDR2 YYREEE (reference sequence). The V gene lost 0 bases and the J gene lost 4 bases, with 13 bases spanning the gap. The CDR3, as DNA: TGTGCCAGCAGCTTGGAAGGGGACGCGTCCTATGGCTACACCTTC. Amino acid sequence: CASSLEGDASYGYTF.

This clone was seen more than once but under ten times. The V and J genes are TRBV30 and TRBJ1-2, with D perhaps matching TRBD1 (6 bases). CDR1 and CDR2 from the germline V gene are GTSNPN and SVGIG (reference sequence). The CDR3 runs 14 residues. Trimming removed 2 bases from V and 8 bases from J, with 18 bases in between. CDR3 coding DNA: TGTGCCTGGAGTCCAATAACAGGGTTGGAAGGCTACACCTTC. It encodes CAWSPITGLEGYTF. Full variable domain (remainder filled in from reference TRBV30 and TRBJ1-2): SQTIHQWPATLVQPVGSPLSLECTVEGTSNPNLYWYRQAAGRGLQLLFYSVGIGQISSEVPQNLSASRPQDRQFILSSKKLLLSDSGFYLCAWSPITGLEGYTFGSGTRLTVV.

J is TRBJ2-7 and V is TRBV27, with TRBD2 matching 15 bases. Germline trimming cut 6 bases from V and 6 bases from J; bases unmatched to any gene: 6. The CDR3 is 15 amino acids. Germline CDR1 reads MNHEY; CDR2 reads SMNVEV (reference sequence). Here the CDR3 reads CASRTSGLAGGEQYF. CDR3 DNA: TGTGCCAGCAGAACTTCGGGACTAGCGGGAGGCGAGCAGTACTTC.

The rearrangement links TRBV5-1 to TRBJ2-5; either TRBD1 or TRBD2 may fit D (5 bases each). TRBJ2-7 matches the DNA end more closely, so the J call is doubtful. Germline values: CDR1 SGHRS, CDR2 YFSETQ. This CDR3 has 18 amino acids. The CDR3 DNA follows: TGCGCCAGCAGCTTGCAGTTCCTCGGTGGGGGAAGCTCCTACGAGCAGTACTTC. Its translation is CASSLQFLGGGSSYEQYF.